The entry below gives a single T cell receptor (beta chain) sequence along with its context. Antigen unknown. These data belong to a study of T cell responses to AZD1222 COVID-19 vaccine. Study-wide results and limits: At study baseline, merely over 5 AZD1222 recipients were seropositive. White British donors predominated, females outnumbered males, and clonal diversity was possibly underestimated. Only after the peak T cell response were repertoires sampled.

Doses given second, at about 4 or about 12 weeks, were pooled. The protocol was immunoSEQ multiplex PCR, while the TCRdb copy is restricted to in-frame clones and leaves out a portion. The repertoire includes under 200,000 clones, about 92% of them detected once, and roughly 1.4% sits in the top ten. The CDR3 is 13 amino acids. Germline CDR1 MNHEY, CDR2 SVGAGI. V was shortened by 6 bases and J by 8 bases, with 13 bases between the two germline ends. The chain carries TRBV6-5 and TRBJ1-4; D is undetermined. The sample in question was peripheral blood, obtained 28 days after the second AZD1222 dose. This receptor was obtained from an adult who received the AZD1222 COVID-19 vaccine. CDR3 bases: TGTGCCAGCAGGTCAGGAGGAATAGAAAAACTGTTTTTT. Translated, it gives CASRSGGIEKLFF.